This passage covers 13 T cell receptor beta chains from one sample sequenced in a study of cytomegalovirus exposure and HLA in healthy donors. With 60 Vbeta and 13 Jbeta primers, the PCR was carried out. Data came from immunoSEQ multiplex PCR; TCRdb stores just in-frame clones and leaves some out. The top ten clones hold approximately 13% of a sample with some 110,000 clones, around 76% of them seen once. Sequencing input: PBMCs. These receptors were obtained from a woman aged 55-70 years in good health and CMV-seropositive.

The chain employs TRBV11-2 and TRBJ1-2; 7 bases are shared with TRBD1. This CDR3 contains 16 residues. The germline gives CDR1 SGHAT, CDR2 FQNNGV. The junction had 13 bases not matched to a gene; V was cut back by 4 bases and J by 5 bases. This CDR3 reads CASSSVTPATGYGYTF. For the CDR3, the DNA is TGTGCCAGCAGCTCTGTGACGCCAGCGACAGGGTATGGCTACACCTTC.

This chain uses TRBV30 with TRBJ1-1; no clear D gene. In germline, CDR1 is GTSNPN, CDR2 SVGIG (reference sequence). The V end lost 3 bases, the J end lost 8 bases, and 19 bases lay between the germline ends. The CDR3 is 14 residues long. The CDR3 reads CAWSDGRFPGEAFF. Written as DNA, the CDR3 is TGTGCCTGGAGCGATGGACGCTTCCCGGGGGAAGCTTTCTTT.

Only one count was recorded for this clone. The genes are TRBV25-1 and TRBJ1-1; 7 bases map to TRBD1. The CDR3 runs 14 residues. Per the germline V gene, CDR1 is MGHDK and CDR2 is SYGVNS. V lost 3 bases to trimming and J lost 6 bases; unmatched junction nucleotides: 7. The CDR3 DNA sequence: TGTGCCAGCAGTGACAGGGGGACGGGTGCTGAAGCTTTCTTT. As protein: CASSDRGTGAEAFF.

The chain uses TRBV7-2 and TRBJ2-1; TRBD2 aligns across 7 bases. The CDR3 runs to 14 residues. With V trimmed by 7 bases and J by 3 bases, 6 bases remained unmatched. The V gene's germline CDR1 is SGHTA and CDR2 FQGNSA. CDR3 residues: CASTSGGFYNEQFF. The CDR3 bases are TGTGCCAGCACCTCGGGGGGTTTCTACAATGAGCAGTTCTTC. Full variable domain (remainder filled in from reference TRBV7-2 and TRBJ2-1): GAGVSQSPSNKVTEKGKDVELRCDPISGHTALYWYRQSLGQGLEFLIYFQGNSAPDKSGLPSDRFSAERTGGSVSTLTIQRTQQEDSAVYLCASTSGGFYNEQFFGPGTRLTVL.

This clone came up a few times. This CDR3 is also generated by other DNA sequences in the sample. The chain joins TRBV5-1 to TRBJ2-7; tentative D call: TRBD1 (5 bases). The CDR3 consists of 12 residues. From germline, CDR1 is SGHRS and CDR2 YFSETQ. The germline V and J ends were trimmed by 3 bases and 4 bases, with 8 bases remaining between them. This CDR3 is CASSSQGYEQYF. CDR3 DNA sequence: TGCGCCAGCAGCTCTCAGGGTTACGAGCAGTACTTC.

The chain carries TRBV29-1 and TRBJ2-1; 9 nucleotides align to TRBD1. Germline loops: CDR1 SQVTM, CDR2 ANQGSEA. The CDR3 covers 15 residues. Trimming at V came to 6 bases and at J to 1 base, leaving 7 bases not matched to a gene. Written as DNA, the CDR3 is TGCAGCGTGGGGGGACAGGGAAATTCCTACAATGAGCAGTTCTTC. Translation gives CSVGGQGNSYNEQFF.

The chain joins TRBV21-1 to TRBJ2-2; the table's TRBD1 call for D was not verified on the DNA. TRBV21-1 is a pseudogene locus. This CDR3 has 14 amino acids. The chain's CDR3 is CASRKQDTHSELFF. CDR3 bases: TGTGCCAGCAGGAAACAGGACACCCATTCGGAGCTGTTTTTT.

The chain combines TRBV30 with TRBJ1-2; D not resolved. Germline V gives CDR1 GTSNPN, CDR2 SVGIG (reference sequence). The CDR3 loop spans 12 amino acids. V dropped 2 bases and J dropped 0 bases, with 4 bases sitting between them. CDR3 DNA sequence: TGTGCCTGGAGTCTTACTAACTATGGCTACACCTTC. This codes for CAWSLTNYGYTF.

The J gene is TRBJ2-3, the V gene TRBV30; 8 bases align to TRBD1. This CDR3 comprises 15 residues. Per the germline V gene, CDR1 is GTSNPN and CDR2 is SVGIG (reference sequence). The ends lost 4 bases at V and 2 bases at J; junction bases unmatched: 8. The CDR3, as DNA: TGTGCCTGGACGCAGGGGGACAGGTTCACAGATACGCAGTATTTT. The encoded protein is CAWTQGDRFTDTQYF. Full variable domain (missing parts from reference TRBV30 and TRBJ2-3): SQTIHQWPATLVQPVGSPLSLECTVEGTSNPNLYWYRQAAGRGLQLLFYSVGIGQISSEVPQNLSASRPQDRQFILSSKKLLLSDSGFYLCAWTQGDRFTDTQYFGPGTRLTVL.

The gene calls are TRBV11-2 and TRBJ2-5, with D unresolved. CDR1 SGHAT and CDR2 FQNNGV come from the germline V gene. There are 12 residues in the CDR3. The V end lost 1 base, the J end lost 4 bases, and 4 bases lay between the germline ends. The CDR3 region is CASSLVRETQYF. CDR3 DNA sequence: TGTGCCAGCAGCTTAGTCAGAGAGACCCAGTACTTC.

The chain carries TRBV28 and TRBJ2-6; 11 bases map to TRBD1. Germline V CDR1 and CDR2: MDHEN, SYDVKM. Unmatched junction bases numbered 7, after V lost 8 bases and J lost 4 bases. The length of the CDR3 is 16 residues. The CDR3 bases are TGTGCCAGCCGCGGACAGGGGGCAACAGGGGCCAACGTCCTGACTTTC. Translated: CASRGQGATGANVLTF.

The gene calls are TRBV5-4 and TRBJ1-3, with D perhaps TRBD1 (6 bases). The CDR3 extends over 12 amino acids. V lost 4 bases and J lost 8, with 10 bases in between. In germline, CDR1 is SGHNT, CDR2 YYREEE (reference sequence). The CDR3: CASSGRGDTIYF. CDR3 nucleotide sequence: TGTGCCAGCAGCGGCAGGGGTGACACCATATATTTT.

The V call is TRBV29-1, the J call TRBJ2-1; 11 nucleotides match TRBD2. Per germline, CDR1 SQVTM and CDR2 ANQGSEA. This CDR3 has 14 amino acids. V was pared by 4 bases and J by 4 bases, with 3 bases of the junction left unmatched. CDR3 coding DNA: TGCAGCGTTGGGGTAGCGGGAGGGTACAATGAGCAGTTCTTC. Its protein is CSVGVAGGYNEQFF.